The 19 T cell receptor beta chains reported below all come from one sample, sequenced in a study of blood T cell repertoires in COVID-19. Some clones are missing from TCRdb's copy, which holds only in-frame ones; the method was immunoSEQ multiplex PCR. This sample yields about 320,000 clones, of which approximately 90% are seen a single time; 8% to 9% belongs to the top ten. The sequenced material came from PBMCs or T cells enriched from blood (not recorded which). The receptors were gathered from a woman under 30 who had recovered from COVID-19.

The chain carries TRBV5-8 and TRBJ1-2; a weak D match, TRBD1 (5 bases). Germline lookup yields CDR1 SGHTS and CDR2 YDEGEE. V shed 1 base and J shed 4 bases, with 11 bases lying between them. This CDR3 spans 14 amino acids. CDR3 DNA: TGTGCCAGCAGCTTGACGGCGACAGCCTATGGCTACACCTTC. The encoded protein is CASSLTATAYGYTF.

The CDR3 DNA follows: TGTGCCAGCAGCTTAGATAGGGGGATCTCCTACAATGAGCAGTTCTTC. It yields the protein CASSLDRGISYNEQFF. V and J are TRBV11-2 and TRBJ2-1, with a weak D call TRBD1 (6 bases). Trimming shortened V by 0 bases and J by 0 bases, and 9 bases separated the two germline ends. The CDR3 sequence is 16 residues long. CDR1 SGHAT and CDR2 FQNNGV come from the germline V gene.

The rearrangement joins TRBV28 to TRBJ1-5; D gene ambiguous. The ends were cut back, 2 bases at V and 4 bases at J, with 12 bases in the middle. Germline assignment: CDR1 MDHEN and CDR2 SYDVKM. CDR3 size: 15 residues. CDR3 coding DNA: TGTGCCAGCAGTTTACGGTCGCCGCGAAATCAGCCCCAGCATTTT. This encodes CASSLRSPRNQPQHF.

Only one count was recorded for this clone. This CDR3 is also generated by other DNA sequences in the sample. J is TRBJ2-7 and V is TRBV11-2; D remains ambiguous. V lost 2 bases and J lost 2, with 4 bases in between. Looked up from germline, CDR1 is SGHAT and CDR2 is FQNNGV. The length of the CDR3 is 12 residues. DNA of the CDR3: TGTGCCAGCAGCTTATCCACCTACGAGCAGTACTTC. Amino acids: CASSLSTYEQYF. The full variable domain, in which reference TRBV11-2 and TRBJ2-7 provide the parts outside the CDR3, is EAGVAQSPRYKIIEKRQSVAFWCNPISGHATLYWYQQILGQGPKLLIQFQNNGVVDDSQLPKDRFSAERLKGVDSTLKIQPAKLEDSAVYLCASSLSTYEQYFGPGTRLTVT.

DNA for the CDR3: TGTGCCAGCTCAGCGCCGGGACAGGGCCTCTCTGGGGCCAACGTCCTGACTTTC. Protein sequence: CASSAPGQGLSGANVLTF. The rearrangement links TRBV18 to TRBJ2-6; TRBD1 agrees at 9 bases. J gave up 0 bases and V 5 bases, and 8 bases lay outside the gene matches. The CDR3 is 18 residues long. Germline V gene data show CDR1 as KGHSH and CDR2 as LQKENI.

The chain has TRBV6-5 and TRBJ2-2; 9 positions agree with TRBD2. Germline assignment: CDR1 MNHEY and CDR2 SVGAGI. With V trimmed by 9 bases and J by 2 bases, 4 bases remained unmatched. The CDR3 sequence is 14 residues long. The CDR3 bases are TGTGCCAGTAGCGGGAGCCTAAACACCGGGGAGCTGTTTTTT. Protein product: CASSGSLNTGELFF.

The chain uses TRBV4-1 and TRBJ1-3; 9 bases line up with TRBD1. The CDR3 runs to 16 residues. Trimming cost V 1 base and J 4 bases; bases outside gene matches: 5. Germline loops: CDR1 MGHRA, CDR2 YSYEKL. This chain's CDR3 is CASSQAGTGNGNTIYF. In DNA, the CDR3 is TGCGCCAGCAGCCAAGCCGGGACAGGGAACGGAAACACCATATATTTT.

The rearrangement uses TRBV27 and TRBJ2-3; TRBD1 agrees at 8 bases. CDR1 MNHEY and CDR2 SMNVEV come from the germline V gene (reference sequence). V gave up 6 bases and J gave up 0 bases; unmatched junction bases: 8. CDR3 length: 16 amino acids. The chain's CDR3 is CASSELQGASTDTQYF. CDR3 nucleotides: TGTGCCAGCAGCGAACTGCAGGGGGCGAGCACAGATACGCAGTATTTT.

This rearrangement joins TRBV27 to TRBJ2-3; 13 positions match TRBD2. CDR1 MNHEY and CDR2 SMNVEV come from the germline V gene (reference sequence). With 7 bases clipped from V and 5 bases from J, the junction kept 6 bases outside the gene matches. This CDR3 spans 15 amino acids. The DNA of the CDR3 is TGTGCCAGCACTTGGACTAGCGGGGGCGAAGATACGCAGTATTTT. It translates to CASTWTSGGEDTQYF.

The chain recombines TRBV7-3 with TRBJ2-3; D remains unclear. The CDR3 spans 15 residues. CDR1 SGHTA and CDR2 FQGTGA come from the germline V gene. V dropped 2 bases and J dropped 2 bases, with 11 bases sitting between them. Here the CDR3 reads CASSLVFSHTDTQYF. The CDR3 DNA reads TGTGCCAGCAGCTTAGTTTTCTCACACACAGATACGCAGTATTTT. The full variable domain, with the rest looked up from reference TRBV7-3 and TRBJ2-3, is GAGVSQTPSNKVTEKGKYVELRCDPISGHTALYWYRQSLGQGPEFLIYFQGTGAADDSGLPNDRFFAVRPEGSVSTLKIQRTERGDSAVYLCASSLVFSHTDTQYFGPGTRLTVL.

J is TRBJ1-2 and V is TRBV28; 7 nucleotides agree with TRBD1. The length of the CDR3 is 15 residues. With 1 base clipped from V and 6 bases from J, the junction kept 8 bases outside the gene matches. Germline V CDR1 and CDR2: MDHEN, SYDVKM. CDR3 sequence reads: CASSLFPGDSNGYTF. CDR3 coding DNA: TGTGCCAGCAGTTTATTCCCCGGGGACAGCAATGGCTACACCTTC.

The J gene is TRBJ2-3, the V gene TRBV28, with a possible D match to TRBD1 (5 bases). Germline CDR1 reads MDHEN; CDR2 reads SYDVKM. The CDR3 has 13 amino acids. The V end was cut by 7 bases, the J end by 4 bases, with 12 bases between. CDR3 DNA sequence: TGTGCCAGCACGCCTGGGGCCGCAGATACGCAGTATTTT. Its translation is CASTPGAADTQYF.

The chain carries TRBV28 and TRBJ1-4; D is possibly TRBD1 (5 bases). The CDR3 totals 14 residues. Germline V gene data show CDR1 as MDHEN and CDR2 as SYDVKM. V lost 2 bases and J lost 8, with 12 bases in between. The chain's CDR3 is CASSLRGFREKLFF. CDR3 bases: TGTGCCAGCAGTTTACGGGGGTTTCGGGAAAAACTGTTTTTT. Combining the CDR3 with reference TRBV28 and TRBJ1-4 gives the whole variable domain DVKVTQSSRYLVKRTGEKVFLECVQDMDHENMFWYRQDPGLGLRLIYFSYDVKMKEKGDIPEGYSVSREKKERFSLILESASTNQTSMYLCASSLRGFREKLFFGSGTQLSVL.

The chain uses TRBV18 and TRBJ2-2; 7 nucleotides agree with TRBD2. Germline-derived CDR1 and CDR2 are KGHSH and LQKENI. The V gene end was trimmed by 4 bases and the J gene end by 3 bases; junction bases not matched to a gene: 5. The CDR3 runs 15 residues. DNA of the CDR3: TGTGCCAGCTCACTTGCGGGGGACCACACCGGGGAGCTGTTTTTT. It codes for CASSLAGDHTGELFF.

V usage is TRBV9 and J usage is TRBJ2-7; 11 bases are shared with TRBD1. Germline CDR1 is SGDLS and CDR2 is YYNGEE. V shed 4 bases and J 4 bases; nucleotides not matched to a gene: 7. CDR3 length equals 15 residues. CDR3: CASSTRDRGTYEQYF. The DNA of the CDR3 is TGTGCCAGCAGCACCCGGGACAGGGGGACTTACGAGCAGTACTTC.

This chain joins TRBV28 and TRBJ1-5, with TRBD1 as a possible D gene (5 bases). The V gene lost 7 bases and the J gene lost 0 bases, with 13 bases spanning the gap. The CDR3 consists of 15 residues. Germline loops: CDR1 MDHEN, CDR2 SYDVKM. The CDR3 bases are TGTGCCAGCAATGGGGCAAAGGTTAGCAATCAGCCCCAGCATTTT. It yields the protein CASNGAKVSNQPQHF. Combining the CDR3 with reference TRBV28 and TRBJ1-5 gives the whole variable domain DVKVTQSSRYLVKRTGEKVFLECVQDMDHENMFWYRQDPGLGLRLIYFSYDVKMKEKGDIPEGYSVSREKKERFSLILESASTNQTSMYLCASNGAKVSNQPQHFGDGTRLSIL.

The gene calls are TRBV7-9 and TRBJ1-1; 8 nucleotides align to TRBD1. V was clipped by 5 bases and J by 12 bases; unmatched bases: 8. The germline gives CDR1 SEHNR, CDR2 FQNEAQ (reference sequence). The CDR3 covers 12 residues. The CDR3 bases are TGTGCCAGCAGCCAAACAGGGGGGGAAACTTTCTTT. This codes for CASSQTGGETFF.

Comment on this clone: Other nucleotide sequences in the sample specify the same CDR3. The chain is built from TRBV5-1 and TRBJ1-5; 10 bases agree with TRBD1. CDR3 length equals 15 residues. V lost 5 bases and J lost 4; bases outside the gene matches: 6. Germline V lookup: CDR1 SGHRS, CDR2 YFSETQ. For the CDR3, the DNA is TGCGCCAGCAGACCCGGGACAGGGGCTAATCAGCCCCAGCATTTT. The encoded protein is CASRPGTGANQPQHF.

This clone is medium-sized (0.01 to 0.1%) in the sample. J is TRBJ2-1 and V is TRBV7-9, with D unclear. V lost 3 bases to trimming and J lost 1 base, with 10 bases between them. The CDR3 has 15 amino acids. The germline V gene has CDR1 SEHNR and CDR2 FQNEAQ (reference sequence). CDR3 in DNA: TGTGCCAGCAGCTTCGGTTTTAGTTCCTACAATGAGCAGTTCTTC. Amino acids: CASSFGFSSYNEQFF.